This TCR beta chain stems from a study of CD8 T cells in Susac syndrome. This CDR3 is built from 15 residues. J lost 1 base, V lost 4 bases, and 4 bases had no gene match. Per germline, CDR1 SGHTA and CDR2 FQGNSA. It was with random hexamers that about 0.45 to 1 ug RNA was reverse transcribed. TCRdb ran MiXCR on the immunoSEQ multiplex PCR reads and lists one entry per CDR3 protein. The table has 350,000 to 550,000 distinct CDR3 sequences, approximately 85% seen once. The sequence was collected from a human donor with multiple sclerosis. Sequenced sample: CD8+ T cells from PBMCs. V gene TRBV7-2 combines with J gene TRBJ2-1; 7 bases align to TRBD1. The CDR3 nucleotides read TGTGCCAGCAGCTACAGGGGTCCGTCCTACAATGAGCAGTTCTTC. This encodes CASSYRGPSYNEQFF.